What follows are 26 T cell receptor beta chains derived from one specimen sequenced in a study of blood T cells in healthy people across ages. A second PCR, run for 7 to 11 cycles, used a sample-barcoded 5' primer plus a J-beta primer mix. Using its own MiXCR run on the 5' RACE reads, TCRdb lists one record per CDR3 protein. The sample contains over 700,000 distinct CDR3 sequences, 50% to 65% of which appear only once. The sequenced material came from blood. The receptors were sampled from a man aged 80 or over in good health.

The chain is built from TRBV29-1 and TRBJ2-5, with D uncertain. Germline CDR1 reads SQVTM; CDR2 reads ANQGSEA. Between the trimmed V and J ends, which lost 4 bases and 1 base, there was a span of 10 bases. The CDR3 extends over 13 amino acids. The CDR3 region has the DNA TGCAGCGTTGCACAGCTCCGCCAAGAGACCCAGTACTTC. Its protein product is CSVAQLRQETQYF.

This clonotype was picked up a small number of times. J is TRBJ2-7 and V is TRBV11-2, with 8 positions matching TRBD2. CDR1 and CDR2 from the germline V gene are SGHAT and FQNNGV. This CDR3 has 12 amino acids. V shed 5 bases, J shed 10 bases, and the junction held 7 bases outside the gene matches. Written as DNA, the CDR3 is TGTGCCAGCAGCCCCCCCGGGAGGGCCCAGTACTTC. This translates into CASSPPGRAQYF.

This chain connects TRBV6-4 to TRBJ2-1; 9 nucleotides line up with TRBD2. J lost 7 bases, V lost 2 bases, and 6 bases had no gene match. Germline V gene sequence: CDR1 MRHNA, CDR2 SNTAGT. The CDR3 length is 15 residues. CDR3 sequence reads: CASSDRGRVVNEQFF. The CDR3 DNA sequence: TGTGCCAGCAGTGACCGCGGGAGGGTTGTTAATGAGCAGTTCTTC.

The chain employs TRBV3-1 and TRBJ2-4, with no clear D. Trimming removed 1 base from V and 12 bases from J, with 10 bases in between. Germline V lookup: CDR1 LGHDT, CDR2 YNNKEL (reference sequence). This CDR3 spans 12 amino acids. The CDR3 sequence is CASSQGVGGQYF. The CDR3 DNA follows: TGTGCCAGCAGCCAAGGCGTAGGCGGTCAGTACTTC.

This sequence joins TRBV6-6 and TRBJ1-2; 8 bases are a match to TRBD1. The CDR3 runs 13 residues. Trimming removed 6 bases from V and 4 bases from J; junction bases left unmatched: 4. Germline V gene sequence: CDR1 MNHNY, CDR2 SVGAGI (reference sequence). The CDR3 region has the DNA TGTGCCAGCAGCACACAGGGGGTCTATGGCTACACCTTC. As protein: CASSTQGVYGYTF.

The chain recombines TRBV12-3 or TRBV12-4 with TRBJ2-5; D tentatively fits TRBD1 or TRBD2 (5 bases each). The tail of the sequence fits TRBJ2-7 better, so the J call may be wrong. CDR3 length equals 14 residues. The CDR3 coding sequence is TGTGCCAGCAGGTTCGGAACAACGGGGCGCGAGCAGTACTTC. It specifies CASRFGTTGREQYF.

The sample holds a few counts of this clonotype. The rearrangement joins TRBV5-1 to TRBJ2-7, with 8 bases that match TRBD2. The germline V gene encodes CDR1 SGHRS and CDR2 YFSETQ. The CDR3 has 14 amino acids. Germline trimming cut 7 bases from V and 5 bases from J; bases unmatched to any gene: 11. This chain's CDR3 is CASSDSSGKHEQYF. The CDR3 DNA reads TGCGCCAGCTCCGATAGTAGCGGGAAACACGAGCAGTACTTC.

This clonotype has only a few counts. The chain uses TRBV6-1 and TRBJ2-6, with D possibly TRBD1 on 5 matching bases. Germline V CDR1 and CDR2: MNHNS, SASEGT. CDR3 length: 16 amino acids. V dropped 4 bases and J dropped 0 bases, with 10 bases sitting between them. The CDR3: CASSVTGASGANVLTF. CDR3 bases: TGTGCCAGCAGTGTAACAGGTGCCTCTGGGGCCAACGTCCTGACTTTC.

The chain carries TRBV7-3 and TRBJ2-1, with 12 bases aligning to TRBD2. Per the germline V gene, CDR1 is SGHTA and CDR2 is FQGTGA. V trimming: 5 bases; J trimming: 2 bases; junction bases outside the gene matches: 10. The CDR3 runs to 18 residues. In DNA, the CDR3 is TGTGCCAGCAGCCCGCAGACTAGCGGGAGAGTCGCCTACAATGAGCAGTTCTTC. Its protein is CASSPQTSGRVAYNEQFF.

This clonotype was detected a few times. The chain employs TRBV6-5 and TRBJ1-1, with TRBD1 matching 7 bases. Unmatched junction bases numbered 4, after V lost 6 bases and J lost 0 bases. CDR3 length: 14 residues. CDR1 is MNHEY, CDR2 SVGAGI, per germline. The CDR3 region has the DNA TGTGCCAGCAGATCGGGACAGATGAACACTGAAGCTTTCTTT. Translation: CASRSGQMNTEAFF.

V and J are TRBV24-1 and TRBJ2-6, with D possibly matching TRBD1 (6 bases). V shed 6 bases and J shed 0 bases, with 14 bases lying between them. The V gene's germline CDR1 is KGHDR and CDR2 SFDVKD. The CDR3 has 17 amino acids. The CDR3 reads CATSKPTGPSGANVLTF. CDR3 in DNA: TGTGCCACCAGTAAACCTACAGGGCCCTCTGGGGCCAACGTCCTGACTTTC.

This clonotype appeared a few times. CDR3 amino acids: CASSRTGTGDYGYTF. The CDR3 coding sequence is TGTGCCAGCAGCCGAACCGGGACAGGGGATTATGGCTACACCTTC. The chain employs TRBV7-9 and TRBJ1-2; TRBD1 aligns across 10 bases. This CDR3 spans 15 amino acids. Losses at the gene ends were 5 bases for V and 5 bases for J; bases not matched to a gene: 8. In germline, CDR1 is SEHNR, CDR2 FQNEAQ (reference sequence). Variable domain in full (rest from reference TRBV7-9 and TRBJ1-2): DTGVSQNPRHKITKRGQNVTFRCDPISEHNRLYWYRQTLGQGPEFLTYFQNEAQLEKSRLLSDRFSAERPKGSFSTLEIQRTEQGDSAMYLCASSRTGTGDYGYTFGSGTRLTVV.

This chain uses TRBV6-5 with TRBJ2-5; 7 nucleotides match TRBD1. V was pared by 7 bases and J by 9 bases, with 8 bases of the junction left unmatched. Per germline, CDR1 MNHEY and CDR2 SVGAGI. The length of the CDR3 is 12 residues. CDR3 nucleotide sequence: TGTGCCAGCACAGACAGGGCAGGGGCCCAGTACTTC. Protein: CASTDRAGAQYF.

This chain links TRBV18 with TRBJ1-2; no clear D gene. The ends were cut back, 6 bases at V and 0 bases at J, with 14 bases in the middle. Germline loops: CDR1 KGHSH, CDR2 LQKENI. CDR3 length: 15 amino acids. CDR3 nucleotide sequence: TGTGCCAGCTCCCCTAAAGGCAGCTCTAACTATGGCTACACCTTC. Translating gives CASSPKGSSNYGYTF.

The table lists this clonotype with a few counts. The chain uses TRBV15 and TRBJ2-3; a possible D gene is TRBD1 (5 bases). Germline V gives CDR1 LNHNV, CDR2 YYDKDF (reference sequence). The CDR3 is 14 amino acids. Trimming cost V 9 bases and J 7 bases, with 20 bases left between them. CDR3 bases: TGTGCCACAGCAAGGGGCCGGATGGCGTATACGCAGTATTTT. This encodes CATARGRMAYTQYF.

At least ten counts were recorded for this clonotype. This rearrangement joins TRBV7-2 to TRBJ2-7, with 7 bases identical to TRBD1. V was pared by 5 bases and J by 1 base, with 5 bases of the junction left unmatched. CDR3 length equals 14 residues. Germline V lookup: CDR1 SGHTA, CDR2 FQGNSA. CDR3 nucleotides: TGTGCCAGCAGCCCACGACAGGGTTCCTACGAGCAGTACTTC. This sequence encodes CASSPRQGSYEQYF. The full variable domain, with the rest looked up from reference TRBV7-2 and TRBJ2-7, is GAGVSQSPSNKVTEKGKDVELRCDPISGHTALYWYRQSLGQGLEFLIYFQGNSAPDKSGLPSDRFSAERTGGSVSTLTIQRTQQEDSAVYLCASSPRQGSYEQYFGPGTRLTVT.

The chain couples TRBV5-6 to TRBJ1-2, with D possibly matching TRBD1 (6 bases). Germline loops: CDR1 SGHDT, CDR2 YYEEEE. V shed 1 base and J shed 9 bases, with 13 bases lying between them. The CDR3 contains 13 residues. The CDR3 sequence is CASSLRTVIRYTF. The CDR3 region has the DNA TGTGCCAGCAGCTTGAGGACAGTCATCCGCTACACCTTC. Based on the CDR3 plus reference TRBV5-6 and TRBJ1-2, the full variable domain is DAGVTQSPTHLIKTRGQQVTLRCSPKSGHDTVSWYQQALGQGPQFIFQYYEEEERQRGNFPDRFSGHQFPNYSSELNVNALLLGDSALYLCASSLRTVIRYTFGSGTRLTVV.

The chain has TRBV24-1 and TRBJ2-1; 8 nucleotides agree with TRBD2. Germline CDR1 KGHDR, CDR2 SFDVKD. The junction had 6 bases not matched to a gene; V was cut back by 8 bases and J by 7 bases. This CDR3 contains 13 residues. The CDR3 reads CATKAGGRNEQFF. CDR3 sequence (DNA): TGTGCCACCAAGGCGGGGGGTAGGAATGAGCAGTTCTTC.

This chain connects TRBV30 to TRBJ1-1; no reliable D call. This CDR3 has 11 amino acids. The germline gives CDR1 GTSNPN, CDR2 SVGIG (reference sequence). Trimming pared 2 bases from V and 8 bases from J, leaving 9 bases between. CDR3 in DNA: TGTGCCTGGAGTCCCCTTTGGGAAGCTTTCTTT. It codes for CAWSPLWEAFF.

The table lists this clonotype with a few counts. In nucleotides, the CDR3 is TGTGCCAGCAGCCAAGATAGAGGACAGGGGCCCAGATACGCGTATTTT. Amino acids: CASSQDRGQGPRYAYF. V and J are TRBV14 and TRBJ2-3, with 9 nucleotides matching TRBD1. Per the germline V gene, CDR1 is SGHDN and CDR2 is FVKESK. Germline trimming cut 0 bases from V and 14 bases from J; bases unmatched to any gene: 15. The CDR3 totals 16 residues.

The chain links TRBV7-9 to TRBJ2-5; 7 bases agree with TRBD1. Trimming removed 3 bases from V and 5 bases from J; junction bases left unmatched: 9. CDR3 size: 15 residues. Looked up from germline, CDR1 is SEHNR and CDR2 is FQNEAQ (reference sequence). The CDR3: CASSFRGSTMETQYF. The CDR3 nucleotides read TGTGCCAGCAGCTTCAGGGGGAGTACGATGGAGACCCAGTACTTC.

The chain links TRBV10-3 to TRBJ2-7, with D possibly called TRBD1 or TRBD2 (5 bases each). Looked up from germline, CDR1 is ENHRY and CDR2 is SYGVKD. Trimming shortened V by 3 bases and J by 1 base, and 13 bases separated the two germline ends. The CDR3 has 15 amino acids. The chain's CDR3 is CAISDTGTESYEQYF. The CDR3, as DNA: TGTGCCATCAGTGATACCGGGACGGAGTCCTACGAGCAGTACTTC.

J is TRBJ2-7 and V is TRBV6-5; 11 positions match TRBD2. The CDR3 length is 14 residues. Germline CDR1 and CDR2: MNHEY and SVGAGI. J gave up 6 bases and V 9 bases, and 10 bases lay outside the gene matches. DNA of the CDR3: TGTGCCAGTAGGGAACTAGCGGGAGTTGGCGAGCAGTACTTC. It codes for CASRELAGVGEQYF.

Written as DNA, the CDR3 is TGTGCCACCAGTGATTTCCGGCAGGGCCAGGAAAAACTGTTTTTT. Its protein product is CATSDFRQGQEKLFF. The rearrangement joins TRBV24-1 to TRBJ1-4; D might be TRBD1 (5 bases). With 1 base removed from V and 8 bases from J, the gap between germline ends came to 13 bases. Germline assignment: CDR1 KGHDR and CDR2 SFDVKD. The CDR3 has 15 amino acids.

This clonotype was recorded many times. This may be a read error, as it is one base from a much larger clone. The chain has TRBV7-8 and TRBJ2-7; tentative D call: TRBD2 (6 bases). V was cut by 4 bases and J by 3 bases, with 10 bases left in between. Looked up from germline, CDR1 is SGHVS and CDR2 is FQNEAQ. The CDR3 contains 13 residues. As DNA, the CDR3 is TGTGCCAGCAGCTGCGGGGTAAACTACGAGCAGTACTTC. This encodes CASSCGVNYEQYF.

The rearrangement joins TRBV3-1 to TRBJ2-1, with unresolved D. The germline V gene has CDR1 LGHDT and CDR2 YNNKEL (reference sequence). The CDR3 covers 12 residues. V lost 3 bases and J lost 9, with 9 bases in between. The CDR3: CASSQSASEQFF. In nucleotides, the CDR3 is TGTGCCAGCAGCCAGTCTGCCAGTGAGCAGTTCTTC.